This passage covers 28 T cell receptor beta chains from one sample sequenced in a study of T cells after yellow fever vaccination. TCRdb re-called the 5' RACE reads through MiXCR, storing one row per CDR3 protein. The table records some 300,000 distinct CDR3 sequences, about 10% of them present only once. Specimen: CD4+ T cells sorted from PBMCs, collected 5 days after the yellow fever booster vaccination. The receptors shown here come from a man younger than 35 who received the YFV17D yellow fever vaccine.

This chain connects TRBV4-3 to TRBJ1-1; tentative D call: TRBD1 (5 bases). The CDR3 runs 15 residues. V was shortened by 0 bases and J by 4 bases, with 12 bases between the two germline ends. The germline CDR1 and CDR2 sequences are LGHNA and YSLEER. This CDR3 is CASSQDRVGFTEAFF. DNA for the CDR3: TGCGCCAGCAGCCAAGACAGGGTGGGATTCACTGAAGCTTTCTTT.

There are many counts of this clonotype. This rearrangement joins TRBV10-3 to TRBJ1-1, with a weak D call TRBD1 (5 bases). This CDR3 has 12 amino acids. The V end lost 6 bases, the J end lost 2 bases, and 7 bases lay between the germline ends. Germline values: CDR1 ENHRY, CDR2 SYGVKD. The CDR3 region has the DNA TGTGCCATCAGCGGGGGAAACACTGAAGCTTTCTTT. Its protein is CAISGGNTEAFF.

The rearrangement uses TRBV5-6 and TRBJ1-3; D call uncertain. The V gene lost 0 bases and the J gene lost 0 bases, with 13 bases spanning the gap. The germline CDR1 and CDR2 sequences are SGHDT and YYEEEE. This CDR3 contains 17 residues. The DNA for the CDR3 is TGTGCCAGCAGCTTGGGGGTAGCTTTAAGCTCTGGAAACACCATATATTTT. Its translation is CASSLGVALSSGNTIYF.

V is TRBV11-2 and J is TRBJ1-4, with D possibly TRBD1 on 5 matching bases. Germline lookup yields CDR1 SGHAT and CDR2 FQNNGV. Deletions cut 2 bases from V and 0 bases from J, with 10 bases between. This CDR3 has 16 amino acids. CDR3 nucleotide sequence: TGTGCCAGCAGCTTACGCCCGGGGGCAACTAATGAAAAACTGTTTTTT. Translation gives CASSLRPGATNEKLFF.

The chain couples TRBV18 to TRBJ2-5; possibly TRBD1 for D (5 bases). Germline values: CDR1 KGHSH, CDR2 LQKENI. The V end was cut by 0 bases, the J end by 0 bases, with 8 bases between. This CDR3 is 15 amino acids long. The chain's CDR3 is CASSPPAGYQETQYF. CDR3 nucleotide sequence: TGTGCCAGCTCACCACCGGCAGGGTACCAAGAGACCCAGTACTTC.

This chain connects TRBV7-3 to TRBJ2-5; TRBD2 aligns across 7 bases. The CDR3 totals 11 residues. The germline CDR1 and CDR2 sequences are SGHTA and FQGTGA. J was trimmed by 9 bases and V by 5 bases; bases with no gene match: 3. The CDR3 nucleotides are TGTGCCAGCAGCGCTGGGGGGGCCCAGTACTTC. Translation gives CASSAGGAQYF.

This chain uses TRBV7-2 with TRBJ2-7, with D unclear. Germline lookup yields CDR1 SGHTA and CDR2 FQGNSA. The CDR3 consists of 16 residues. Trimming pared 5 bases from V and 0 bases from J, leaving 17 bases between. CDR3 sequence (DNA): TGTGCCAGCAGCCGAGGATCGGGTTCCAACTCCTACGAGCAGTACTTC. This codes for CASSRGSGSNSYEQYF. Full variable domain (rest looked up from reference TRBV7-2 and TRBJ2-7): GAGVSQSPSNKVTEKGKDVELRCDPISGHTALYWYRQSLGQGLEFLIYFQGNSAPDKSGLPSDRFSAERTGGSVSTLTIQRTQQEDSAVYLCASSRGSGSNSYEQYFGPGTRLTVT.

The chain is built from TRBV5-1 and TRBJ2-6, with D hard to call. Germline V CDR1 and CDR2: SGHRS, YFSETQ. The CDR3 has 17 amino acids. V dropped 4 bases and J dropped 3 bases, with 17 bases sitting between them. DNA for the CDR3: TGCGCCAGCAGCCTGGACGGGTCCCTTGGTGGGGCCAACGTCCTGACTTTC. It is translated as CASSLDGSLGGANVLTF.

This clonotype has only a few counts. The chain couples TRBV20-1 to TRBJ1-2; D gene uncertain. CDR1 and CDR2 from the germline V gene are DFQATT and SNEGSKA (reference sequence). V shed 6 bases and J shed 9 bases, with 26 bases lying between them. The CDR3 covers 15 residues. The CDR3 bases are TGCAGTGCCCGTCCCGACGGGCTCCCCCTGAGGAGCTACACCTTC. Encoded protein: CSARPDGLPLRSYTF.

The rearrangement joins TRBV5-1 to TRBJ2-5; D unresolved. V lost 0 bases and J 4 bases, leaving 10 bases between the germline ends. Germline V gene sequence: CDR1 SGHRS, CDR2 YFSETQ. The CDR3 totals 14 residues. CDR3 bases: TGCGCCAGCAGCTTGGGAGGAGCCTCAGAGACCCAGTACTTC. This encodes CASSLGGASETQYF.

This clonotype was counted a few times. The CDR3 loop is CASSPAGWSEAFF. The CDR3 nucleotides are TGTGCCAGCAGCCCCGCCGGGTGGTCTGAAGCTTTCTTT. V is TRBV5-6 and J is TRBJ1-1; the D is unclear. The CDR3 has 13 amino acids. CDR1 is SGHDT, CDR2 YYEEEE, per germline. V was cut by 4 bases and J by 6 bases, with 13 bases left in between.

This clonotype was seen a few times. J is TRBJ2-2 and V is TRBV4-1; 7 bases match TRBD1. V gave up 1 base and J gave up 0 bases; unmatched junction bases: 11. The germline V gene encodes CDR1 MGHRA and CDR2 YSYEKL. There are 19 residues in the CDR3. In DNA form, the CDR3 reads TGCGCCAGCAGCCAAGCAAATTCCGCAGGGGGTCCGAACACCGGGGAGCTGTTTTTT. Its protein is CASSQANSAGGPNTGELFF.

This clonotype was seen a few times. The chain links TRBV7-2 to TRBJ2-1; 7 bases line up with TRBD2. Trimming removed 8 bases from V and 4 bases from J; junction bases left unmatched: 5. The germline V gene encodes CDR1 SGHTA and CDR2 FQGNSA. The CDR3 has 13 residues. CDR3 in amino acids: CASGDYSYNEQFF. Here the CDR3 DNA reads TGTGCCAGCGGGGACTACAGTTACAATGAGCAGTTCTTC.

This clonotype was seen a few times. This chain uses TRBV9 with TRBJ2-5, with D possibly matching TRBD2 (6 bases). Germline V lookup: CDR1 SGDLS, CDR2 YYNGEE. CDR3 length: 15 residues. The V end was cut by 4 bases, the J end by 1 base, with 14 bases between. CDR3 protein: CASSPGGVRQETQYF. The CDR3 bases are TGTGCCAGCAGCCCCGGAGGGGTCCGCCAAGAGACCCAGTACTTC.

The chain uses TRBV5-1 and TRBJ1-3; D uncertain. In germline, CDR1 is SGHRS, CDR2 YFSETQ. Trimming left V 0 bases short and J 0 bases short, with 10 bases between. CDR3 length equals 16 residues. The CDR3 loop reads CASSLGVQSSGNTIYF. The CDR3 DNA sequence: TGCGCCAGCAGCTTGGGCGTACAGAGCTCTGGAAACACCATATATTTT.

This clonotype was recorded a few times. The genes are TRBV5-1 and TRBJ2-3; D is possibly TRBD2 (5 bases). From germline, CDR1 is SGHRS and CDR2 YFSETQ. Trimming removed 5 bases at V and 0 bases at J, with 13 bases between. This CDR3 has 15 residues. The CDR3 coding sequence is TGCGCCAGCAGTGCGGGCCGGGCGAGCACAGATACGCAGTATTTT. Residues: CASSAGRASTDTQYF.

The V and J genes are TRBV27 and TRBJ1-6; D not certain. Trimming left V 3 bases short and J 10 bases short, with 13 bases between. The CDR3 runs to 14 residues. Germline V lookup: CDR1 MNHEY, CDR2 SMNVEV (reference sequence). Here the CDR3 reads CASSFFREGSPLHF. CDR3 nucleotides: TGTGCCAGCAGTTTCTTTCGAGAGGGCTCACCCCTCCACTTT.

This rearrangement joins TRBV6-5 to TRBJ2-1, with D uncertain. V lost 6 bases, J lost 5 bases, and 11 bases lay in between. The CDR3 spans 13 residues. Germline CDR1 and CDR2: MNHEY and SVGAGI. CDR3 amino acids: CASSLFVHNEQFF. The CDR3 DNA follows: TGTGCCAGCAGCCTCTTCGTGCACAATGAGCAGTTCTTC.

This chain's CDR3 is CSAQKVPETEAFF. CDR3 sequence (DNA): TGCAGTGCCCAGAAGGTTCCGGAGACTGAAGCTTTCTTT. The chain uses TRBV20-1 and TRBJ1-1, with D unresolved. The CDR3 is 13 residues long. V dropped 6 bases and J dropped 5 bases, with 16 bases sitting between them. Germline V gene lookup returns CDR1 DFQATT and CDR2 SNEGSKA (reference sequence).

The chain links TRBV7-2 to TRBJ2-1, with TRBD2 matching over 12 bases. The CDR3 runs to 14 residues. Trimming removed 4 bases from V and 7 bases from J; junction bases left unmatched: 2. The germline gives CDR1 SGHTA, CDR2 FQGNSA. DNA for the CDR3: TGTGCCAGCAGCTGGACTAGCGGGGCGAATGAGCAGTTCTTC. Amino acids: CASSWTSGANEQFF.

This clonotype was seen a few times. The V call is TRBV24-1, the J call TRBJ2-1, with a tentative D call TRBD2 (5 bases). CDR1 and CDR2 (germline): KGHDR, SFDVKD. The CDR3 length is 14 residues. V was pared by 3 bases and J by 8 bases, with 13 bases between. The CDR3 sequence is CATSDPTGLDEQFF. The CDR3 DNA follows: TGTGCCACCAGTGATCCGACGGGGTTGGATGAGCAGTTCTTC.

This clonotype was detected only a few times. This chain connects TRBV18 to TRBJ2-2; 7 bases align to TRBD2. V lost 0 bases and J lost 9; bases outside the gene matches: 4. This CDR3 has 14 amino acids. Germline CDR1 is KGHSH and CDR2 is LQKENI. In DNA, the CDR3 is TGTGCCAGCTCACCACCCGGGGGGACCCGGGAGCTGTTTTTT. Translating it yields CASSPPGGTRELFF.

This clonotype was detected ten times or more. This chain connects TRBV27 to TRBJ1-1; TRBD1 is a possible D gene (5 bases). Germline V lookup: CDR1 MNHEY, CDR2 SMNVEV (reference sequence). Trimming removed 0 bases from V and 4 bases from J, with 12 bases in between. CDR3 length equals 15 residues. CDR3: CASSLSGTPGTEAFF. CDR3 bases: TGTGCCAGCAGTTTATCGGGGACCCCGGGCACTGAAGCTTTCTTT.

The chain employs TRBV5-4 and TRBJ2-5; 8 nucleotides agree with TRBD1. The CDR3 extends over 14 amino acids. V dropped 0 bases and J dropped 9; count of bases not matched to a gene: 7. The germline gives CDR1 SGHNT, CDR2 YYREEE (reference sequence). The CDR3 loop reads CASSLAGQVGAQYF. In DNA form, the CDR3 reads TGTGCCAGCAGCTTGGCGGGACAGGTTGGGGCCCAGTACTTC.

The sample holds a few counts of this clonotype. J is TRBJ1-2 and V is TRBV7-9; TRBD1 might be the D (5 bases). Germline V lookup: CDR1 SEHNR, CDR2 FQNEAQ (reference sequence). The CDR3 runs to 14 residues. Trimming cost V 1 base and J 1 base, with 7 bases left between them. This chain's CDR3 is CASSLVDSNYGYTF. DNA of the CDR3: TGTGCCAGCAGCTTAGTTGACAGTAACTATGGCTACACCTTC.

This clonotype was seen ten or more times. The V gene is TRBV7-9, the J gene TRBJ1-5; no clear D. V shed 1 base and J shed 0 bases, with 7 bases lying between them. Germline V lookup: CDR1 SEHNR, CDR2 FQNEAQ (reference sequence). The CDR3 loop spans 15 amino acids. DNA for the CDR3: TGTGCCAGCAGCTTAGGTCGTGGTAGCAATCAGCCCCAGCATTTT. This codes for CASSLGRGSNQPQHF.

This rearrangement joins TRBV24-1 to TRBJ2-2; unclear D gene. This CDR3 spans 13 amino acids. The V gene's germline CDR1 is KGHDR and CDR2 SFDVKD. Between the trimmed V and J ends, which lost 1 base and 5 bases, there was a span of 4 bases. CDR3 sequence: CATSDFFTGELFF. In DNA, the CDR3 is TGTGCCACCAGTGATTTCTTTACCGGGGAGCTGTTTTTT.

In this sample, this clonotype turned up many times. Germline is not matched at one junction end, which may reflect a read error. This rearrangement joins TRBV7-2 to TRBJ2-7, with D tentatively TRBD2 (5 bases). The CDR3 has 14 residues. Germline CDR1 and CDR2: SGHTA and FQGNSA. CDR3 in amino acids: CASSLGGGAYEQYF. In DNA, the CDR3 is TGTGCCAGCAGTTTAGGAGGAGGCGCCTACGAGCAGTACTTC.